This T cell receptor beta chain appears in the sequencing data of a study of cytomegalovirus exposure and HLA in healthy donors. Measured with immunoSEQ multiplex PCR; TCRdb has only the in-frame clones, and not every one. The table records around 200,000 clones, around 88% of them present only once. Sequencing was carried out using PBMCs. The TCR sequence derives from a woman aged 18-29 years in good health and CMV-seronegative.

CDR3 DNA: TGTGCCAGCTCACTCCCGGACAGCCCCAATCAGCCCCAGCATTTT. Its protein product is CASSLPDSPNQPQHF. The chain carries TRBV18 and TRBJ1-5; TRBD1 might be the D (6 bases). Trimming shortened V by 4 bases and J by 3 bases, and 13 bases separated the two germline ends. This CDR3 has 15 amino acids. Germline lookup yields CDR1 KGHSH and CDR2 LQKENI.